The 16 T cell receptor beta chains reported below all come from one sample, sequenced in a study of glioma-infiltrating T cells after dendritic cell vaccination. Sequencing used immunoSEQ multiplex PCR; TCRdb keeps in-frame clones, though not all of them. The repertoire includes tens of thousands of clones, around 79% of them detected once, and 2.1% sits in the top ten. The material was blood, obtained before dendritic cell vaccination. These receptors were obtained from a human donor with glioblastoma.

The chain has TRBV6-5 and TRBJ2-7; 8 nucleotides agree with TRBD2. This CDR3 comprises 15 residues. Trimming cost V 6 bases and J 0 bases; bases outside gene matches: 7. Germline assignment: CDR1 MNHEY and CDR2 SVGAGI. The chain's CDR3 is CASRPGLALSYEQYV. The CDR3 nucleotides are TGTGCCAGCAGACCAGGACTAGCCCTCTCCTACGAGCAGTACGTC.

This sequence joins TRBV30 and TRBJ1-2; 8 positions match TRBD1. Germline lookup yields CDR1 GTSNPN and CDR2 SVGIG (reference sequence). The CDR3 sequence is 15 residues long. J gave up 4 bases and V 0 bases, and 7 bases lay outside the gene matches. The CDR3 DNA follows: TGTGCCTGGAGTGTACCTGGACAGGGAATCTATGGCTACACCTTC. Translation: CAWSVPGQGIYGYTF.

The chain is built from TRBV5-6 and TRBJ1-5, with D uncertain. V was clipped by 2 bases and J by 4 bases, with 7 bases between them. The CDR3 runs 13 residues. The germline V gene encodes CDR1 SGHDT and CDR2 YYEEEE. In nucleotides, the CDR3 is TGTGCCAGCAGCTTTGGCGGGAATCAGCCCCAGCATTTT. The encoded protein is CASSFGGNQPQHF.

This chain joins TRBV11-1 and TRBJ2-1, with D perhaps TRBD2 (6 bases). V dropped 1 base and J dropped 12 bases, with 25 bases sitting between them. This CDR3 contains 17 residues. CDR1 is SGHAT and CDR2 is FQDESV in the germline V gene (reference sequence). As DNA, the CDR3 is TGTGCCAGCAGCTTAGATTTCTCGGCGGGGAGAACCCATACGCAGTTCTTC. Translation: CASSLDFSAGRTHTQFF.

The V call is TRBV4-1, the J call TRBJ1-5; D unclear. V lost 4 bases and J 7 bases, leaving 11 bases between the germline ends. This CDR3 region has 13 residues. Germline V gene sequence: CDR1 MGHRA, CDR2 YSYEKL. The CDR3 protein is CASSRKDTQPQHF. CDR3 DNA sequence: TGCGCCAGCAGCCGGAAAGACACCCAGCCCCAGCATTTT.

The CDR3 sequence: CASSQEQGDEQFF. The DNA for the CDR3 is TGTGCCAGCTCCCAAGAACAGGGAGATGAGCAGTTCTTC. The J gene is TRBJ2-1, the V gene TRBV18; D perhaps matches TRBD1 (6 bases). The germline CDR1 and CDR2 sequences are KGHSH and LQKENI. The CDR3 covers 13 residues. Trimming left V 6 bases short and J 8 bases short, with 14 bases between.

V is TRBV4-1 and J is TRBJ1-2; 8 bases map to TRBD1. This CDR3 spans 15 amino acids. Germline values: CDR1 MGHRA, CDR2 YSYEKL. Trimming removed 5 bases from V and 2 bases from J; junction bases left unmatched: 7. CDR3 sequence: CASSDRGTSNYGYTF. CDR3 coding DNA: TGCGCCAGCAGCGACAGGGGTACCTCCAACTATGGCTACACCTTC.

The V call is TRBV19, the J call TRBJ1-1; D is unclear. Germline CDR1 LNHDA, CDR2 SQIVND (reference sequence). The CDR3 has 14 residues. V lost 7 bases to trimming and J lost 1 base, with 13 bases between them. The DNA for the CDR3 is TGTGCCAGTACCCTAGGGCGGGGGAACACTGAAGCTTTCTTT. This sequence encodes CASTLGRGNTEAFF.

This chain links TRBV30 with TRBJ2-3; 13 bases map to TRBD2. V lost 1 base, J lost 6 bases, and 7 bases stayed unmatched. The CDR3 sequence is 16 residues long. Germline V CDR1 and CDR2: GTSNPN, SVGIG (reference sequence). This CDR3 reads CAWSEGLAGELDTQYF. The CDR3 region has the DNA TGTGCCTGGAGTGAAGGACTAGCGGGAGAATTGGATACGCAGTATTTT.

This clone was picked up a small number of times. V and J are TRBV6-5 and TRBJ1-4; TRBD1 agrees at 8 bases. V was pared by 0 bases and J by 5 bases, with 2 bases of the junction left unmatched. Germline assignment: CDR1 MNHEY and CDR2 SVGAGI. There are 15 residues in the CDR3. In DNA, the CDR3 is TGTGCCAGCAGTTACTCAGGACAGGGAAATGAAAAACTGTTTTTT. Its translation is CASSYSGQGNEKLFF.

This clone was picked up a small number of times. The CDR3 nucleotides read TGTGCCAGCAGCCCGGGGGGCTCCTACAATGAGCAGTTCTTC. Translated, it gives CASSPGGSYNEQFF. The V gene is TRBV4-2, the J gene TRBJ2-1; 7 bases align to TRBD2. This CDR3 has 14 amino acids. V was pared by 4 bases and J by 0 bases, with 0 bases of the junction left unmatched. Germline V gene sequence: CDR1 LGHNA, CDR2 YNFKEQ.

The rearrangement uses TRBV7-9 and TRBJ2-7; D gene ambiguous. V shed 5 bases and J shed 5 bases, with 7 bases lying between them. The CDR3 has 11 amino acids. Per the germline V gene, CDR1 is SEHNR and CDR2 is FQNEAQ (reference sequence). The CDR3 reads CASSPGDEQYV. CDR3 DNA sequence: TGTGCCAGCAGCCCAGGCGACGAGCAGTACGTC.

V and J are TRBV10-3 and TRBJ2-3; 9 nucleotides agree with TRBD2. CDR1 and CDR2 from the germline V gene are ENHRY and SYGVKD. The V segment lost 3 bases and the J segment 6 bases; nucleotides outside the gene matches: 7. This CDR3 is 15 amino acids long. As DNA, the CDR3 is TGTGCCATCAGTGACGCGGGCCTAGCGGGGGATACGCAGTATTTT. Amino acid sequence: CAISDAGLAGDTQYF.

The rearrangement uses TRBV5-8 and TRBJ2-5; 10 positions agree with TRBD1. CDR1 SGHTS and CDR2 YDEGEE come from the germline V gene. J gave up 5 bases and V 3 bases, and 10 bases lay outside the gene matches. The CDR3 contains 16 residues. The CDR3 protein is CASSSAGTGAWETQYF. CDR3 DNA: TGTGCCAGCAGCTCTGCCGGGACAGGGGCTTGGGAGACCCAGTACTTC.

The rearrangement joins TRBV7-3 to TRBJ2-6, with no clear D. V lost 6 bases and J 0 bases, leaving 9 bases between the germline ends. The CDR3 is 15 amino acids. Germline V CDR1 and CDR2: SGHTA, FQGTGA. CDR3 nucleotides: TGTGCCAGCAGTAAGCAAAGCTCTGGGGCCAACGTCCTGACTTTC. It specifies CASSKQSSGANVLTF.

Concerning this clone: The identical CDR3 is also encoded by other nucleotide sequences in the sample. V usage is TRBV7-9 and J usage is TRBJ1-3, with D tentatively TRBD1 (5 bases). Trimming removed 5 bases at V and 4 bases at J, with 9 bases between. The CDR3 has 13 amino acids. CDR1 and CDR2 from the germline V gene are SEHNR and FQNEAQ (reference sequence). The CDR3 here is CASSPGGGNTIYF. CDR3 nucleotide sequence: TGTGCCAGCAGCCCGGGGGGGGGAAACACCATATATTTT.